This T cell receptor beta chain was captured by sequencing in a study of T cell changes during pregnancy in multiple sclerosis. This table comes from immunoSEQ multiplex PCR, and its TCRdb copy is limited to in-frame clones, with some not included. The data show approximately 90,000 clones, approximately 94% seen once. CDR1 is ENHRY and CDR2 is SYGVKD in the germline V gene. This CDR3 is 15 amino acids long. V trimming: 3 bases; J trimming: 4 bases; junction bases outside the gene matches: 7. The receptor's source is a female donor with multiple sclerosis, enrolled in a pregnancy study. Here the sequenced sample was peripheral blood, taken in the third trimester of pregnancy. The chain is built from TRBV10-3 and TRBJ2-5, with 8 nucleotides matching TRBD2. CDR3 sequence: CAISDVSGVSETQYF. CDR3 DNA sequence: TGTGCCATCAGTGATGTTAGCGGGGTCTCAGAGACCCAGTACTTC.